Listed below are T cell receptor beta chains from one sample, sequenced in a study of a mutant IDH1 vaccine in newly diagnosed glioma. The antigens of these receptors remain unknown. Repertoires were generated with immunoSEQ multiplex PCR, while TCRdb's copy carries only in-frame clones and drops some. The sample has around 57,000 clones; less than 90% are singletons. Sequencing used PBMCs, obtained from a glioma patient whose treatment included an IDH1 peptide vaccine. Source of these receptors: a man aged 25 to 40 with glioma. Both conserved end residues are part of each CDR3. A D gene is named only where the DNA matches it firmly. Clone size is shown for a subset of rows, as once, few, many or a class of expanded clone.

d_call | clone_size | j_call | v_call | cdr3_aa
NA | NA | TRBJ1-6 | TRBV7-6 | CASSLAGGRVDSPLHF
TRBD1 | NA | TRBJ2-7 | TRBV6-5 | CASSYSRDRGGEQYF
NA | NA | TRBJ2-1 | TRBV7-2 | CASSLQPTIYNEQFF
NA | NA | TRBJ1-2 | TRBV13 | CASSLGRGQDYGYTF
NA | NA | TRBJ1-1 | TRBV19 | CASSARGTAAFF
NA | NA | TRBJ1-3 | TRBV2 | CASSAGSGGNTIYF
NA | NA | TRBJ2-1 | TRBV18 | CASSPSGTYNEQFF
TRBD2 | NA | TRBJ2-3 | TRBV27 | CASSPERGDAYF
TRBD2 | NA | TRBJ2-1 | TRBV9 | CASSVERGGQEQFF
TRBD2 | NA | TRBJ2-2 | TRBV27 | CASRGHAAGVGGELFF
NA | medium-sized | TRBJ1-1 | TRBV4-2 | CASSQDTSGPEAFF
TRBD2 | NA | TRBJ2-5 | TRBV28 | CASRLPGLVMETQYF
NA | NA | TRBJ1-1 | TRBV11-2 | CASSGRTATEAFF
NA | NA | TRBJ2-5 | TRBV30 | CAWSGWGQQETQYF
NA | NA | TRBJ2-1 | TRBV18 | CASSLRRGNEQFF
TRBD1 | NA | TRBJ1-6 | TRBV5-1 | CASSLRTGGDNSPLHF
NA | NA | TRBJ2-2 | TRBV10-2 | CASRGGPNTGELFF
TRBD1 | NA | TRBJ2-7 | TRBV6-5 | CASSYATGGAFYEQYF
NA | NA | TRBJ2-6 | TRBV25-1 | CASTPGAPGANVLTF
NA | NA | TRBJ2-3 | TRBV2 | CASRGRNWTDTQYF
TRBD1 | NA | TRBJ2-1 | TRBV7-9 | CASSSGQSNNEQFF
TRBD2 | NA | TRBJ2-7 | TRBV28 | CASSPGSSGGARYEQYF
NA | few | TRBJ2-2 | TRBV2 | CASSEEGVSGELFF
NA | NA | TRBJ2-1 | TRBV5-1 | CASSSQSYNEQFF
NA | NA | TRBJ1-5 | TRBV27 | CASSLDLGGNQPQHF
NA | NA | TRBJ1-1 | TRBV18 | CASSPLTGPNTEAFF
TRBD1 | NA | TRBJ1-2 | TRBV29-1 | CSVGAPDRGQGGYTF
TRBD1 | NA | TRBJ2-1 | TRBV5-6 | CASSFLDRDSNEQFF
NA | NA | TRBJ1-1 | TRBV18 | CASSPVGGGDEAFF
NA | NA | TRBJ1-2 | TRBV19 | CASSVTGHPGYGYTF
NA | NA | TRBJ1-5 | TRBV30 | CAWSTRGGQPQHF
NA | NA | TRBJ1-2 | TRBV4-1 | CASSQGTVNYGYTF
NA | NA | TRBJ2-7 | TRBV19 | CASSIGPIYEQYF
NA | NA | TRBJ1-1 | TRBV6-6 | CASRDSYVNTEAFF
NA | NA | TRBJ2-1 | TRBV7-2 | CASSLTTGSYNEQFF
TRBD2 | NA | TRBJ2-5 | TRBV11-2 | CASSLGRGYSTQETQYF
NA | NA | TRBJ2-3 | TRBV4-1 | CASSQDRFQGRTDTQYF
TRBD1 | NA | TRBJ2-7 | TRBV7-8 | CASSLTGGREQYF
NA | NA | TRBJ2-5 | TRBV5-1 | CASSYRQETQYF
NA | once | TRBJ1-5 | TRBV18 | CASTSASNQPQHF
TRBD1 | NA | TRBJ1-3 | TRBV28 | CASGRTGGGNTIYF
NA | NA | TRBJ1-2 | TRBV28 | CASSFKRIDYGYTF
NA | once | TRBJ1-2 | TRBV27 | CASSFLKGRSINYGYTF
NA | NA | TRBJ1-2 | TRBV7-6 | CASSLVAGNPNGYTF
NA | NA | TRBJ1-3 | TRBV10-3 | CAISESGIGGNTIYF
NA | NA | TRBJ2-7 | TRBV7-9 | CASSLPLMAGTNYEQYF
TRBD1 | NA | TRBJ1-4 | TRBV7-8 | CASSRQGINEKLFF
TRBD1 | NA | TRBJ1-1 | TRBV6-5 | CASSYSYRTGDTEAFF
NA | NA | TRBJ1-1 | TRBV12-5 | CASGYEFSEAFF
TRBD1 | NA | TRBJ1-2 | TRBV10-3 | CAIRGDRGYGYTF
NA | NA | TRBJ1-1 | TRBV19 | CASSITGDTEAFF
NA | NA | TRBJ1-2 | TRBV28 | CASSLTGSFYGYTF
NA | NA | TRBJ1-5 | TRBV7-6 | CASSTRQDQPQHF
NA | NA | TRBJ2-1 | TRBV6-6 | CASSYYPSYNEQFF
NA | NA | TRBJ1-2 | TRBV11-2 | CASSSGSSMAYGYTF